Presented here are 27 T cell receptor beta chains from one specimen sequenced in a study of T cell repertoires in cytomegalovirus infection. MiXCR, applied by TCRdb to the reads, yields one record per CDR3 protein. The sample has approximately 590,000 distinct CDR3 sequences; roughly 43% are singletons. These receptors have no identified antigens. The sample was cultured PBMCs, taken from culture after CMV antigen stimulation. The receptor source for this set is a human donor in good health (CMV status not recorded). Some clones in this sample may be carry-over from other donors' samples.

This chain links TRBV20-1 with TRBJ2-1; 8 nucleotides align to TRBD2. There are 14 residues in the CDR3. Trimming took 3 bases from V and 7 from J; bases not matched to a gene: 8. Germline V gene data show CDR1 as DFQATT and CDR2 as SNEGSKA (reference sequence). In DNA, the CDR3 is TGCAGTGCTAGCTCCAGCGGGGGAGCAAATGAGCAGTTCTTC. Translation: CSASSSGGANEQFF.

This clonotype appeared once. The chain uses TRBV7-2 and TRBJ2-1; 10 bases are a match to TRBD2. Losses at the gene ends were 6 bases for V and 12 bases for J; bases not matched to a gene: 14. In germline, CDR1 is SGHTA, CDR2 FQGNSA. The CDR3 length is 15 residues. CDR3 region: CASSSASGGPFGQFF. Here the CDR3 DNA reads TGTGCCAGCAGTTCCGCTAGCGGGGGACCATTCGGGCAGTTCTTC.

This clonotype has more than one count but fewer than ten. The J gene is TRBJ2-5, the V gene TRBV5-4, with unresolved D. Trimming removed 0 bases from V and 5 bases from J, with 8 bases in between. Per the germline V gene, CDR1 is SGHNT and CDR2 is YYREEE (reference sequence). The CDR3 loop spans 13 amino acids. The CDR3: CASSLAALETQYF. DNA of the CDR3: TGTGCCAGCAGCTTGGCGGCTCTCGAGACCCAGTACTTC. Filled out from reference TRBV5-4 and TRBJ2-5, the complete variable domain reads ETGVTQSPTHLIKTRGQQVTLRCSSQSGHNTVSWYQQALGQGPQFIFQYYREEENGRGNFPPRFSGLQFPNYSSELNVNALELDDSALYLCASSLAALETQYFGPGTRLLVL.

This clonotype was found a few times. The chain has TRBV19 and TRBJ1-5, with TRBD1 identical over 7 bases. Germline CDR1 LNHDA, CDR2 SQIVND (reference sequence). There are 14 residues in the CDR3. The J segment lost 5 bases and the V segment lost 6 bases, leaving 7 bases of the junction unmatched. The CDR3 DNA sequence: TGTGCCAGTAGCCCTGGGACAGATGATCAGCCCCAGCATTTT. Protein: CASSPGTDDQPQHF.

Many counts were recorded for this clonotype. The chain recombines TRBV7-2 with TRBJ2-5; D not resolved. The CDR3 runs to 14 residues. Germline V gene lookup returns CDR1 SGHTA and CDR2 FQGNSA. The V and J ends lost 5 bases and 6 bases respectively, with 16 bases between them. This chain's CDR3 is CASSRMGYAQTQYF. CDR3 nucleotides: TGTGCCAGCAGCCGAATGGGTTATGCGCAGACCCAGTACTTC.

In this sample, this clonotype turned up a few times. The chain couples TRBV6-1 to TRBJ2-1, with TRBD1 matching 8 bases. Germline V gene data show CDR1 as MNHNS and CDR2 as SASEGT. Trimming removed 5 bases from V and 9 bases from J; junction bases left unmatched: 12. The CDR3 is 15 amino acids. In DNA, the CDR3 is TGTGCCAGCAGTACGGGACAGGTTGGGCGAACTGAGCAGTTCTTC. Its protein is CASSTGQVGRTEQFF.

This clonotype has only a few counts. The V gene is TRBV12-3 or TRBV12-4, the J gene TRBJ1-2; unclear D gene. This CDR3 is 13 amino acids long. Trimming took 1 base from V and 7 from J, leaving 10 bases between them. CDR3 bases: TGTGCCAGCAGTTTAGGAGGGCGAAGTGGCTACACCTTC. Residues: CASSLGGRSGYTF.

The chain employs TRBV30 and TRBJ2-2; no clear D gene. From germline, CDR1 is GTSNPN and CDR2 SVGIG (reference sequence). Deletions cut 3 bases from V and 3 bases from J, with 8 bases between. The length of the CDR3 is 13 residues. For the CDR3, the DNA is TGTGCCTGGAGGGCCAAGGACACCGGGGAGCTGTTTTTT. This sequence encodes CAWRAKDTGELFF.

This clonotype showed up just a few times. V and J are TRBV7-2 and TRBJ2-2; weak D call: TRBD2 (5 bases). Germline lookup yields CDR1 SGHTA and CDR2 FQGNSA. V was pared by 0 bases and J by 7 bases, with 9 bases between. CDR3 length: 14 residues. The CDR3 DNA reads as TGTGCCAGCAGCTTAGCGCGGGTGGTCGGGGAGCTGTTTTTT. Its protein is CASSLARVVGELFF.

This clonotype was counted only a few times. This chain links TRBV5-4 with TRBJ2-1; TRBD2 matches at 9 bases. Looked up from germline, CDR1 is SGHNT and CDR2 is YYREEE (reference sequence). The CDR3 consists of 15 residues. V gave up 4 bases and J gave up 6 bases; unmatched junction bases: 8. The CDR3 nucleotides read TGTGCCAGCAGCCAAAGCGGGAGGCCTAGCAATGAGCAGTTCTTC. This gives the protein CASSQSGRPSNEQFF. Based on the CDR3 plus reference TRBV5-4 and TRBJ2-1, the full variable domain is ETGVTQSPTHLIKTRGQQVTLRCSSQSGHNTVSWYQQALGQGPQFIFQYYREEENGRGNFPPRFSGLQFPNYSSELNVNALELDDSALYLCASSQSGRPSNEQFFGPGTRLTVL.

This clonotype has a handful of counts. The chain couples TRBV19 to TRBJ2-3; 10 positions match TRBD2. The junction had 8 bases not matched to a gene; V was cut back by 4 bases and J by 4 bases. Germline assignment: CDR1 LNHDA and CDR2 SQIVND (reference sequence). The CDR3 totals 16 residues. The CDR3 reads CASSSPPSGSPDTQYF. The CDR3 DNA reads as TGTGCCAGTAGTAGCCCCCCTAGCGGGAGCCCAGATACGCAGTATTTT.

The genes are TRBV28 and TRBJ1-5; D is unresolved. V shed 3 bases and J shed 2 bases, with 11 bases lying between them. The germline V gene has CDR1 MDHEN and CDR2 SYDVKM. This CDR3 spans 15 amino acids. As DNA, the CDR3 is TGTGCCAGCAGTTTTTCCGAGCTAGGCAATCAGCCCCAGCATTTT. This encodes CASSFSELGNQPQHF.

The CDR3 coding sequence is TGTGCCAGCTCACCACCTCGGACAGGCCAACGGGACCGACGGGATGATACGCAGTATTTT. Protein: CASSPPRTGQRDRRDDTQYF. This chain links TRBV18 with TRBJ2-3, with 7 bases identical to TRBD1. The CDR3 runs to 20 residues. V dropped 0 bases and J dropped 6; count of bases not matched to a gene: 21. Germline V lookup: CDR1 KGHSH, CDR2 LQKENI. The variable domain in full, with the rest retrieved from reference TRBV18 and TRBJ2-3, is NAGVMQNPRHLVRRRGQEARLRCSPMKGHSHVYWYRQLPEEGLKFMVYLQKENIIDESGMPKERFSAEFPKEGPSILRIQQVVRGDSAAYFCASSPPRTGQRDRRDDTQYFGPGTRLTVL.

This clonotype was counted ten times or more. The rearrangement uses TRBV7-2 and TRBJ1-3, with D tentatively TRBD1 (5 bases). Germline CDR1 SGHTA, CDR2 FQGNSA. Trimming removed 1 base from V and 0 bases from J, with 7 bases in between. The CDR3 length is 15 residues. The CDR3 bases are TGTGCCAGCAGCTTAGGTGGGGCCTCTGGAAACACCATATATTTT. Translation: CASSLGGASGNTIYF.

The CDR3, as DNA: TGTGCCAGCAGAGTTGGGACTAGCGGAACCTACGAGCAGTACTTC. Its protein is CASRVGTSGTYEQYF. V and J are TRBV2 and TRBJ2-7; TRBD2 matches at 11 bases. The CDR3 runs 15 residues. From germline, CDR1 is SNHLY and CDR2 FYNNEI. V was clipped by 6 bases and J by 2 bases; unmatched bases: 6. Filled out from reference TRBV2 and TRBJ2-7, the complete variable domain reads EPEVTQTPSHQVTQMGQEVILRCVPISNHLYFYWYRQILGQKVEFLVSFYNNEISEKSEIFDDQFSVERPDGSNFTLKIRSTKLEDSAMYFCASRVGTSGTYEQYFGPGTRLTVT.

This clonotype was counted between two and nine times. J is TRBJ1-6 and V is TRBV7-6; D is uncertain. The V gene lost 5 bases and the J gene lost 9 bases, with 20 bases spanning the gap. Germline CDR1 and CDR2: SGHVS and FNYEAQ. This CDR3 comprises 16 residues. CDR3 loop: CASSTRGDGYGSPLHF. DNA for the CDR3: TGTGCCAGCAGCACGCGGGGAGATGGATATGGTTCACCCCTCCACTTT. Based on the CDR3 plus reference TRBV7-6 and TRBJ1-6, the full variable domain is GAGVSQSPRYKVTKRGQDVALRCDPISGHVSLYWYRQALGQGPEFLTYFNYEAQQDKSGLPNDRFSAERPEGSISTLTIQRTEQRDSAMYRCASSTRGDGYGSPLHFGNGTRLTVT.

This clonotype was detected a few times. The chain has TRBV19 and TRBJ1-1; D possibly corresponds to TRBD1 (5 bases). Trimming stripped 8 bases from V and 6 bases from J, with 13 bases between. The CDR3 is made up of 12 amino acids. Germline V gene data show CDR1 as LNHDA and CDR2 as SQIVND (reference sequence). The CDR3 sequence: CASEGDSPEAFF. As DNA, the CDR3 is TGTGCCAGTGAAGGGGATTCCCCTGAAGCTTTCTTT.

Turning to this clonotype: A much larger clone is a single base away; this may be a read error. The chain combines TRBV7-2 with TRBJ1-6; the D gene is possibly TRBD1 (5 bases). This CDR3 spans 19 amino acids. Germline-derived CDR1 and CDR2 are SGHTA and FQGNSA. In DNA, the CDR3 is TGTGCCAGCGGCTTTGACAGTGGCCGGGATTATATAGGAAATTCACCCCTCCACTTT. Its translation is CASGFDSGRDYIGNSPLHF.

This sequence joins TRBV7-6 and TRBJ2-1; D gene ambiguous. Germline V gene sequence: CDR1 SGHVS, CDR2 FNYEAQ. The CDR3 extends over 13 amino acids. The ends were cut back, 5 bases at V and 6 bases at J, with 11 bases in the middle. The CDR3 sequence: CASSISYGNEQFF. CDR3 sequence (DNA): TGTGCCAGCAGCATTAGCTACGGCAATGAGCAGTTCTTC.

This chain joins TRBV20-1 and TRBJ2-5; D perhaps matches TRBD2 (6 bases). The V gene's germline CDR1 is DFQATT and CDR2 SNEGSKA (reference sequence). The V gene lost 4 bases and the J gene lost 5 bases, with 11 bases spanning the gap. The CDR3 loop spans 12 amino acids. CDR3 bases: TGCAGTGCTACTAGCGCCGCGGAGACCCAGTACTTC. Its translation is CSATSAAETQYF.

The rearrangement joins TRBV20-1 to TRBJ1-4; perhaps TRBD1 as D (5 bases). Trimming left V 5 bases short and J 8 bases short, with 12 bases between. The CDR3 contains 12 residues. Germline V gene sequence: CDR1 DFQATT, CDR2 SNEGSKA (reference sequence). The CDR3 loop reads CSAFRDHEKLFF. CDR3 coding DNA: TGCAGTGCTTTCAGGGATCACGAAAAACTGTTTTTT.

This clonotype occurred once. The chain carries TRBV2 and TRBJ2-2; D is possibly TRBD1 (5 bases). Germline CDR1 SNHLY, CDR2 FYNNEI. This CDR3 has 13 amino acids. V was cut by 6 bases and J by 6 bases, with 11 bases left in between. CDR3 DNA: TGTGCCAGCAGGACGGACACGGCCGGGGAGCTGTTTTTT. Translation gives CASRTDTAGELFF.

This clonotype occurred a few times. The V gene is TRBV7-2, the J gene TRBJ2-5; 13 nucleotides agree with TRBD2. The V and J ends lost 5 bases and 2 bases, in that order; junction bases with no gene match: 5. Germline assignment: CDR1 SGHTA and CDR2 FQGNSA. The CDR3 runs to 16 residues. The CDR3 reads CASSVSTSGGQETQYF. CDR3 nucleotide sequence: TGTGCCAGCAGCGTATCGACTAGCGGGGGGCAAGAGACCCAGTACTTC.

This clonotype has more than one count but fewer than ten. This chain connects TRBV7-6 to TRBJ1-2, with TRBD1 matching over 10 bases. The J segment lost 6 bases and the V segment lost 1 base, leaving 5 bases of the junction unmatched. There are 15 residues in the CDR3. Germline V gene data show CDR1 as SGHVS and CDR2 as FNYEAQ. The CDR3 coding sequence is TGTGCCAGCAGCTTAGTCGGGACAGGGGTAAATGGCTACACCTTC. Amino acids: CASSLVGTGVNGYTF.

The chain combines TRBV7-2 with TRBJ2-7; TRBD1 agrees at 7 bases. Germline V lookup: CDR1 SGHTA, CDR2 FQGNSA. V was pared by 5 bases and J by 2 bases, with 15 bases of the junction left unmatched. The CDR3 is made up of 17 amino acids. As DNA, the CDR3 is TGTGCCAGCAGCAGCTGGGGCGTAGGGACAGACGCCTACGAGCAGTACTTC. Protein product: CASSSWGVGTDAYEQYF. Supplemented by reference TRBV7-2 and TRBJ2-7, the full variable domain reads GAGVSQSPSNKVTEKGKDVELRCDPISGHTALYWYRQSLGQGLEFLIYFQGNSAPDKSGLPSDRFSAERTGGSVSTLTIQRTQQEDSAVYLCASSSWGVGTDAYEQYFGPGTRLTVT.

This clonotype was counted only a few times. The V gene is TRBV7-2, the J gene TRBJ1-4; D gene ambiguous. CDR1 is SGHTA and CDR2 is FQGNSA in the germline V gene. The CDR3 contains 13 residues. V shed 2 bases and J shed 7 bases, with 8 bases lying between them. The DNA of the CDR3 is TGTGCCAGCAGCTTAAGGGCCGGTGAAAAACTGTTTTTT. Amino acid sequence: CASSLRAGEKLFF.

This clonotype has a handful of counts. This sequence joins TRBV7-2 and TRBJ2-7; 7 nucleotides line up with TRBD2. V shed 5 bases, J shed 1 base, and the junction held 17 bases outside the gene matches. Germline V gives CDR1 SGHTA, CDR2 FQGNSA. This CDR3 has 18 amino acids. CDR3 loop: CASSPGLGRGSGSYEQYF. The CDR3, as DNA: TGTGCCAGCAGCCCCGGGTTGGGGCGGGGGTCTGGGTCCTACGAGCAGTACTTC.